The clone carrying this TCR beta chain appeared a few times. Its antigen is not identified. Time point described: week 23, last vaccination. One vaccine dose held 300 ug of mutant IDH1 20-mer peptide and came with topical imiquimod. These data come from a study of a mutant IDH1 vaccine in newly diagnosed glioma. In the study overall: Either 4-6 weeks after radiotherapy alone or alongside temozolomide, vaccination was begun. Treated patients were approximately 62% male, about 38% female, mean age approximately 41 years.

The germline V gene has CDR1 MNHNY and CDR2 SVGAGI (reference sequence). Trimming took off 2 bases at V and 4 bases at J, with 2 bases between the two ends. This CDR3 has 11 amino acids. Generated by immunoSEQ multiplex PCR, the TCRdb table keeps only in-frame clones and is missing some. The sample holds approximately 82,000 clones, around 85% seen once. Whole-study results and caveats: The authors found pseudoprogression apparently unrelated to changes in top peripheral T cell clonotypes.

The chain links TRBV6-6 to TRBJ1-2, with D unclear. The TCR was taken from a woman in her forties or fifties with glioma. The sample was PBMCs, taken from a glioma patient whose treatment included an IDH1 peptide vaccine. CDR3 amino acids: CASSYVYGYTF. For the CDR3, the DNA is TGTGCCAGCAGTTACGTCTATGGCTACACCTTC.